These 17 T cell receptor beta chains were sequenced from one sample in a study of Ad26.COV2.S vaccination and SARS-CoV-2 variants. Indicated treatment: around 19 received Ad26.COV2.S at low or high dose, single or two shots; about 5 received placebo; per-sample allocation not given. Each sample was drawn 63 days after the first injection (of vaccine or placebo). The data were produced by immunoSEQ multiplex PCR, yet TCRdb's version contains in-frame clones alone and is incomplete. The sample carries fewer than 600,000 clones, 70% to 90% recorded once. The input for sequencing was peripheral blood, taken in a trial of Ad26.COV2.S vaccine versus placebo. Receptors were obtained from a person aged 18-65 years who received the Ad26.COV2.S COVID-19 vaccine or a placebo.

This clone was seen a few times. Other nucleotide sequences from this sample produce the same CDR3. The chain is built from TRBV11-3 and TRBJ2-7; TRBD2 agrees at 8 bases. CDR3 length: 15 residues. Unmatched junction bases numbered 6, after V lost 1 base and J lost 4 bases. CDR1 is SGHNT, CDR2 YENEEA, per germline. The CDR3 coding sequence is TGTGCCAGCAGCTTAGCGGGAGGGCCCTCGTACGAGCAGTACTTC. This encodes CASSLAGGPSYEQYF.

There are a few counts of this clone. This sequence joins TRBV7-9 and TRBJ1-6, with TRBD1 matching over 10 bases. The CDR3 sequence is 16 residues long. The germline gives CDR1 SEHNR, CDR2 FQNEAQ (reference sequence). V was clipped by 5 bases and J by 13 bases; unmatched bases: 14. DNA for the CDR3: TGTGCCAGCAGCCCCCCGACAGGGGGCGAGAATCCCCCCCTCCACTTT. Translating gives CASSPPTGGENPPLHF.

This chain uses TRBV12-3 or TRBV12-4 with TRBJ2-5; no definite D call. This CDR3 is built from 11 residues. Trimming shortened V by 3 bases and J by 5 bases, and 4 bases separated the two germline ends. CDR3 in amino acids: CASSLVETQYF. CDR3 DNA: TGTGCCAGCAGTTTGGTGGAGACCCAGTACTTC.

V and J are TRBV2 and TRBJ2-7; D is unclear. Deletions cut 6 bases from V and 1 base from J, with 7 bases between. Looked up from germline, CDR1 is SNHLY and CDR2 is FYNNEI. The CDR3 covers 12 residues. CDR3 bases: TGTGCCAGCAGGGTTATTTCCTACGAGCAGTACTTC. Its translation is CASRVISYEQYF.

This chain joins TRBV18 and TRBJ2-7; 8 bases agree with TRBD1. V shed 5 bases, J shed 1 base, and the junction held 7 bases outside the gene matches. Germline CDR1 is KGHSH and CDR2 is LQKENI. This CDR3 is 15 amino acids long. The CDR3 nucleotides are TGTGCCAGCTCAGGAGGACAGGGTTCATCCTACGAGCAGTACTTC. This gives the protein CASSGGQGSSYEQYF.

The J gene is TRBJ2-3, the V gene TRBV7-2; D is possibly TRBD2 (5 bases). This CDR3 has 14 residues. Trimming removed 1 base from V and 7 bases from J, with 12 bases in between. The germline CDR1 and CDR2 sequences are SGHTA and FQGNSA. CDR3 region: CASSLGLFRHTQYF. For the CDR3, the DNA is TGTGCCAGCAGCTTAGGACTATTCCGCCATACGCAGTATTTT.

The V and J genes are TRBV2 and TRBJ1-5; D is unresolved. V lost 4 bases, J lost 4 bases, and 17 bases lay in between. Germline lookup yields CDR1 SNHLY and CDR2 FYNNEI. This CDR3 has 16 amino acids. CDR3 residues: CASSVSGRSLNQPQHF. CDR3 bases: TGTGCCAGCAGTGTATCAGGACGGAGCCTGAATCAGCCCCAGCATTTT.

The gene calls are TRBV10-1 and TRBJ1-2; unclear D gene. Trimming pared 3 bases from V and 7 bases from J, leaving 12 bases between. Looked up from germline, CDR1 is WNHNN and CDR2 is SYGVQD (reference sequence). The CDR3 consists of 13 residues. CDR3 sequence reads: CASSDQAESGYTF. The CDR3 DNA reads TGCGCCAGCAGTGATCAGGCAGAGAGTGGCTACACCTTC.

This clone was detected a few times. Here the CDR3 DNA reads TGTGCCAGCACGGTACTTGGGGGCTACGAGCAGTACTTC. It encodes CASTVLGGYEQYF. This chain uses TRBV6-1 with TRBJ2-7, with D possibly being TRBD1 or TRBD2 (5 bases each). Trimming stripped 7 bases from V and 3 bases from J, with 13 bases between. Germline assignment: CDR1 MNHNS and CDR2 SASEGT. This CDR3 is built from 13 residues.

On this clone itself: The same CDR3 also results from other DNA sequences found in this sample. CDR3 coding DNA: TGTGCCAGCAGCTTAGGCAGGGCTGGCTACACCTTC. This gives the protein CASSLGRAGYTF. The gene calls are TRBV13 and TRBJ1-2; a weak D match, TRBD1 (5 bases). The germline V gene has CDR1 PRHDT and CDR2 FYEKMQ (reference sequence). V was pared by 0 bases and J by 7 bases, with 6 bases between. The CDR3 is 12 amino acids.

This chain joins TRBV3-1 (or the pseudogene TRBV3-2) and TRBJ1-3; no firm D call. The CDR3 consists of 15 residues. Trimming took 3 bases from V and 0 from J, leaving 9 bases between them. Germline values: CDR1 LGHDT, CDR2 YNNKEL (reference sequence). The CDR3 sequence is CASSHSAHSGNTIYF. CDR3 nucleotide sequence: TGTGCCAGCAGCCACTCCGCCCACTCTGGAAACACCATATATTTT.

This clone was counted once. CDR3 DNA: TGTGCCAGCAAGGGGGATAAGGAAACTGAAGCTTTCTTT. It codes for CASKGDKETEAFF. The chain links TRBV6-6 to TRBJ1-1; possibly TRBD1 for D (6 bases). Trimming pared 7 bases from V and 5 bases from J, leaving 14 bases between. There are 13 residues in the CDR3. CDR1 MNHNY and CDR2 SVGAGI come from the germline V gene (reference sequence).

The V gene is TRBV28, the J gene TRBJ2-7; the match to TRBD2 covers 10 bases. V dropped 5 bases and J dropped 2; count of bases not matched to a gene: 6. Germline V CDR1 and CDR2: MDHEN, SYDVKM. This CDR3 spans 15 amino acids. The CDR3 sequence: CASSMPSGSTYEQYF. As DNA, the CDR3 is TGTGCCAGCAGTATGCCTAGCGGGAGCACCTACGAGCAGTACTTC.

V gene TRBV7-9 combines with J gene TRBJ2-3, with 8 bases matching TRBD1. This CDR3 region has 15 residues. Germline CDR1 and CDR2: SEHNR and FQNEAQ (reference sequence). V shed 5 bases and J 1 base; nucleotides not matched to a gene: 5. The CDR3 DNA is TGTGCCAGCAGCGCACAGGGGGTGGGCACAGATACGCAGTATTTT. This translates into CASSAQGVGTDTQYF.

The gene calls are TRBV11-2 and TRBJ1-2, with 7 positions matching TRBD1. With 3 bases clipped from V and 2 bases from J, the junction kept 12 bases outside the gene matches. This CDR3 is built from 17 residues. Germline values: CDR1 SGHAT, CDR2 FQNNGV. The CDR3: CASSLFGTETINYGYTF. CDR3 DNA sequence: TGTGCCAGCAGCTTGTTCGGGACAGAAACTATCAACTATGGCTACACCTTC. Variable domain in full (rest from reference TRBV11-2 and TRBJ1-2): EAGVAQSPRYKIIEKRQSVAFWCNPISGHATLYWYQQILGQGPKLLIQFQNNGVVDDSQLPKDRFSAERLKGVDSTLKIQPAKLEDSAVYLCASSLFGTETINYGYTFGSGTRLTVV.

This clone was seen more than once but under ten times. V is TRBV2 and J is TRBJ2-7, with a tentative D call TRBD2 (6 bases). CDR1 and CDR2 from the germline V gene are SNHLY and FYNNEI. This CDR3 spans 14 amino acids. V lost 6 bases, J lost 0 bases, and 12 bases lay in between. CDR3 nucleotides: TGTGCCAGCAGCCCTGGGGACTTCTCCTACGAGCAGTACTTC. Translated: CASSPGDFSYEQYF.

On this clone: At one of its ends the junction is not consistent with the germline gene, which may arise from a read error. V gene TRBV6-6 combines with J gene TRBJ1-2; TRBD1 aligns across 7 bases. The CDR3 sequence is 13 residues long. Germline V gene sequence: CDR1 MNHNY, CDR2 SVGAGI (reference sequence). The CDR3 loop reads CASSFGPEGAGVF. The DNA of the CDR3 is TGTGCCAGCAGTTTCGGGCCGGAGGGGGCCGGCGTCTTC.